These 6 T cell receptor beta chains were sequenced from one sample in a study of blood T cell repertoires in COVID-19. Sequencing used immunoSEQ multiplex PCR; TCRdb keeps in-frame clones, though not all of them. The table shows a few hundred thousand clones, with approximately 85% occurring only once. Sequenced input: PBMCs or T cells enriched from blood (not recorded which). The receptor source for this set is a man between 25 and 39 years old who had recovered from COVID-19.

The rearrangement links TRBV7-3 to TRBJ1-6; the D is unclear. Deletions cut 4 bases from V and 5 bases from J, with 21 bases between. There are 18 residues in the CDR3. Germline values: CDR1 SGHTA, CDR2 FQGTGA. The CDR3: CASSSPRNPREDNSPLHF. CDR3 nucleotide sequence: TGTGCCAGCAGCTCACCCAGAAACCCCCGGGAAGATAATTCACCCCTCCACTTT.

CDR3 in DNA: TGTGCCAGCAGCTTCTTTACAGGGGGCGAGGGCGAGCAGTACTTC. It encodes CASSFFTGGEGEQYF. The chain is built from TRBV5-4 and TRBJ2-7, with TRBD1 identical over 9 bases. From germline, CDR1 is SGHNT and CDR2 YYREEE (reference sequence). The junction had 9 bases not matched to a gene; V was cut back by 2 bases and J by 6 bases. This CDR3 spans 15 amino acids.

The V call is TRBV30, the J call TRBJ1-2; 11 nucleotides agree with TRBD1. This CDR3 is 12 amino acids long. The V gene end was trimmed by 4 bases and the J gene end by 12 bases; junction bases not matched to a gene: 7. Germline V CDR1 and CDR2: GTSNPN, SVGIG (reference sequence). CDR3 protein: CAWMGQGVRHTF. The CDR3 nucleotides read TGTGCCTGGATGGGACAGGGGGTAAGGCACACCTTC.

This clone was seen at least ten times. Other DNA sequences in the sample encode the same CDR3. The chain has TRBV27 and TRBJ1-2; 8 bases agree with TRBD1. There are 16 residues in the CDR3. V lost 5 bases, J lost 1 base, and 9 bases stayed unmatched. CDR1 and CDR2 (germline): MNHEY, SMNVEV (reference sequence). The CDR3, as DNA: TGTGCCAGCAGTCGATTACAGGGGGAAGGTAACTATGGCTACACCTTC. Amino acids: CASSRLQGEGNYGYTF.

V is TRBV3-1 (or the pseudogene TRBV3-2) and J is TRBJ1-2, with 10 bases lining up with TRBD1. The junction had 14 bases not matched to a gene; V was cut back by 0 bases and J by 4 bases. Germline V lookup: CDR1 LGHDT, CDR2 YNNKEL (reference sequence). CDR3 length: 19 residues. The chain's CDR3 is CASSQDNDLRDRGRYGYTF. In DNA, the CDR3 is TGTGCCAGCAGCCAAGATAACGATCTAAGGGACAGGGGACGCTATGGCTACACCTTC.

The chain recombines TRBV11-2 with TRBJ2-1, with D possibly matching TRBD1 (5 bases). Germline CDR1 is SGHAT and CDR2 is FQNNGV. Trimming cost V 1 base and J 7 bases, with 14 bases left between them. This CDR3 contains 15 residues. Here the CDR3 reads CASSLVLGRANEQFF. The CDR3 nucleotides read TGTGCCAGCAGCTTAGTTTTAGGCAGGGCGAATGAGCAGTTCTTC.